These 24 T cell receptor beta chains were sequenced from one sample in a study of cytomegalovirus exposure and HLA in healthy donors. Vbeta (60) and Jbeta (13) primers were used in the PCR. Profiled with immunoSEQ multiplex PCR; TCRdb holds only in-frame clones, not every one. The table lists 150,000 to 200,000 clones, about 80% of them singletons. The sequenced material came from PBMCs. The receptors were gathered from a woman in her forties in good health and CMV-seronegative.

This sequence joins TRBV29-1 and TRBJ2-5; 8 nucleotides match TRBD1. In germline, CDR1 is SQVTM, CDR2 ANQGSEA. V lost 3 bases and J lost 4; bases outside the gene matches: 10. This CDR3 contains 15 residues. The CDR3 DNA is TGCAGCGTTGAGGGGGCAGGGGGCCGAGGAGAGACCCAGTACTTC. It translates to CSVEGAGGRGETQYF.

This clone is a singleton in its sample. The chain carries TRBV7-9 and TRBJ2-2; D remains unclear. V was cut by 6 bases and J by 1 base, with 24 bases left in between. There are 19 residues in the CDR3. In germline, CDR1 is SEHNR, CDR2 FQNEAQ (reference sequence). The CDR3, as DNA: TGTGCCAGCAGACCCCGAAGACTGGCCCCCTATGAGAACACCGGGGAGCTGTTTTTT. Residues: CASRPRRLAPYENTGELFF.

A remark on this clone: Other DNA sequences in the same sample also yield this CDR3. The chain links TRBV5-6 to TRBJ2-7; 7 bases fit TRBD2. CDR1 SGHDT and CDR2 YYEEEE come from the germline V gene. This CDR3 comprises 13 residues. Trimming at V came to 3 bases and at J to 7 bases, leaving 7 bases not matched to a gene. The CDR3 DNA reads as TGTGCCAGCAGCTCGGGAGGAGAGCATGAGCAGTACTTC. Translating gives CASSSGGEHEQYF.

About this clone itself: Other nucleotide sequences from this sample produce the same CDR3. The CDR3 is CASSSGTKDTIYF. The CDR3 DNA reads TGTGCCAGCAGCTCCGGGACAAAGGACACCATATATTTT. The chain is built from TRBV5-4 and TRBJ1-3, with D maybe TRBD1 (6 bases). CDR3 length: 13 amino acids. Germline lookup yields CDR1 SGHNT and CDR2 YYREEE (reference sequence). Trimming shortened V by 3 bases and J by 8 bases, and 12 bases separated the two germline ends. Combining the CDR3 with reference TRBV5-4 and TRBJ1-3 gives the whole variable domain ETGVTQSPTHLIKTRGQQVTLRCSSQSGHNTVSWYQQALGQGPQFIFQYYREEENGRGNFPPRFSGLQFPNYSSELNVNALELDDSALYLCASSSGTKDTIYFGEGSWLTVV.

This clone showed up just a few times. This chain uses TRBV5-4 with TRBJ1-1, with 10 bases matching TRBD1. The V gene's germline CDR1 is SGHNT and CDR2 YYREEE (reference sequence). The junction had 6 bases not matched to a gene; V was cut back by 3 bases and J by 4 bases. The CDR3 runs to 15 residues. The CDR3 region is CASSSRDRGITEAFF. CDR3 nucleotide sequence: TGTGCCAGCAGCTCCCGGGACAGGGGAATCACTGAAGCTTTCTTT. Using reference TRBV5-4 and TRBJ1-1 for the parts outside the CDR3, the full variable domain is ETGVTQSPTHLIKTRGQQVTLRCSSQSGHNTVSWYQQALGQGPQFIFQYYREEENGRGNFPPRFSGLQFPNYSSELNVNALELDDSALYLCASSSRDRGITEAFFGQGTRLTVV.

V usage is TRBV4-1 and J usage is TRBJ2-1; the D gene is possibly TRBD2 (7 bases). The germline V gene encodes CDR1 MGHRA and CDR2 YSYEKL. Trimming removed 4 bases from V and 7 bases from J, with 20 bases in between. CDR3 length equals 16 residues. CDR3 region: CASSRSRGEGGNEQFF. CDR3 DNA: TGCGCCAGCAGCCGGAGTCGCGGGGAGGGGGGGAATGAGCAGTTCTTC.

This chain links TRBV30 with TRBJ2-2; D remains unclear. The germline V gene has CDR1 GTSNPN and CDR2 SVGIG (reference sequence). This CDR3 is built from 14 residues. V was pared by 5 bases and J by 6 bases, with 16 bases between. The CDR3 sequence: CAWGNVLGSGELFF. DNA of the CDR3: TGTGCCTGGGGAAATGTGTTGGGCTCCGGGGAGCTGTTTTTT.

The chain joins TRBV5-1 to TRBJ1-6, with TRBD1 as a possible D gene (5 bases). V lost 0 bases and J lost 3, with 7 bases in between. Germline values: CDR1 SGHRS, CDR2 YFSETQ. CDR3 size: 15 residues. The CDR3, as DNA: TGCGCCAGCAGCTTGGTGCAGGGCTATAATTCACCCCTCCACTTT. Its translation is CASSLVQGYNSPLHF.

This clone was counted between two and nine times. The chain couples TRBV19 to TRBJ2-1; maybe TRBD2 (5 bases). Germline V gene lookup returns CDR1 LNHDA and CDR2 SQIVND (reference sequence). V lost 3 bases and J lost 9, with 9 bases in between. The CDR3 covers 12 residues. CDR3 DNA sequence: TGTGCCAGTAGTATGAGGGTCGGTGAGCAGTTCTTC. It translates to CASSMRVGEQFF.

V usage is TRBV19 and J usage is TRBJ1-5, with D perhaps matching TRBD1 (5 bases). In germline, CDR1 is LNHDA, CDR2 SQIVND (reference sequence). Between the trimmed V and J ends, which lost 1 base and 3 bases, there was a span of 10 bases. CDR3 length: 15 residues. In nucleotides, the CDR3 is TGTGCCAGTAGTATAGGGGCAGGGTTCAATCAGCCCCAGCATTTT. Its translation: CASSIGAGFNQPQHF.

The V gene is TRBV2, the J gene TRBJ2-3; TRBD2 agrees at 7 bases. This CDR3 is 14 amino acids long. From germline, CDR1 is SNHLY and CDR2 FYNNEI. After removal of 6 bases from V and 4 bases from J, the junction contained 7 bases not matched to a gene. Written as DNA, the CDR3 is TGTGCCAGCAGGGAAAACCTAGCGGCAGATACGCAGTATTTT. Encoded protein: CASRENLAADTQYF.

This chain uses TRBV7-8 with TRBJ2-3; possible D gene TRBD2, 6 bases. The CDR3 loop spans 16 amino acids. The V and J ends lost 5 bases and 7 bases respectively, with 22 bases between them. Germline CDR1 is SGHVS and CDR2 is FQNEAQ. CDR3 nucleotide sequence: TGTGCCAGCAGCGCAGCCCAACCGGGACTCTTATATACGCAGTATTTT. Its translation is CASSAAQPGLLYTQYF.

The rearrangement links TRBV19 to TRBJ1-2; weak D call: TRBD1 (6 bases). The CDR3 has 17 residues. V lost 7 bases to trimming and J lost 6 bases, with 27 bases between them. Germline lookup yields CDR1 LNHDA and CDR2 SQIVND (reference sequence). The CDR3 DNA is TGTGCCAGTATGGGGCTTCAGGACAGACGCCGAAGTAATGGCTACACCTTC. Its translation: CASMGLQDRRRSNGYTF.

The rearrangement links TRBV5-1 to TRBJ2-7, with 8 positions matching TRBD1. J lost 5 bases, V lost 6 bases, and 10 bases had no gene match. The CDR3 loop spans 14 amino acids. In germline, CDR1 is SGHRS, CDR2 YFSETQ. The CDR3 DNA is TGCGCCAGCAAGACCGGGACAGGTGTCCACGAGCAGTACTTC. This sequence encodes CASKTGTGVHEQYF.

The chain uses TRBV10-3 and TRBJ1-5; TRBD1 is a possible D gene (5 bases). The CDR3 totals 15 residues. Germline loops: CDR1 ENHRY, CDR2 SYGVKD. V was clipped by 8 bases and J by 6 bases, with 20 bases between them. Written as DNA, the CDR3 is TGTGCCATCTCGTGGGAGGGGATAGAAGGTCAGCCCCAGCATTTT. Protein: CAISWEGIEGQPQHF.

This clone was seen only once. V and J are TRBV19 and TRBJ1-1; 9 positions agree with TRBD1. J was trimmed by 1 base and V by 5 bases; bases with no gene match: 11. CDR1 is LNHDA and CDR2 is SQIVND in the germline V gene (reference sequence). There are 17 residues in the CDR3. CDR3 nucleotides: TGTGCCAGTAGTTCCGGCCGGGACAGGGCTTCGAACACTGAAGCTTTCTTT. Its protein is CASSSGRDRASNTEAFF. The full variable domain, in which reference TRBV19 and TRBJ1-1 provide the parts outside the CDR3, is DGGITQSPKYLFRKEGQNVTLSCEQNLNHDAMYWYRQDPGQGLRLIYYSQIVNDFQKGDIAEGYSVSREKKESFPLTVTSAQKNPTAFYLCASSSGRDRASNTEAFFGQGTRLTVV.

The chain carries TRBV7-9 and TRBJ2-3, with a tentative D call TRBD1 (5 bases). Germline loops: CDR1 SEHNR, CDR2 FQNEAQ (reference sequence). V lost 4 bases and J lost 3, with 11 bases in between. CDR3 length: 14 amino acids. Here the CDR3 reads CASSSGRTTDTQYF. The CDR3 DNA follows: TGTGCCAGCAGCTCAGGCAGGACAACAGATACGCAGTATTTT.

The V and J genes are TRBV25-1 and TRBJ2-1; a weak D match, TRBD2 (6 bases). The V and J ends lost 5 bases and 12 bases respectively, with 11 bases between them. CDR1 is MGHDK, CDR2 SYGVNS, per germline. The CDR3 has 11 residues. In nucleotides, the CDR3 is TGTGCCAGCAGTCCATCGGAGGGGCAGTTCTTC. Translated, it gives CASSPSEGQFF. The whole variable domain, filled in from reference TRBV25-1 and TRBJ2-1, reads EADIYQTPRYLVIGTGKKITLECSQTMGHDKMYWYQQDPGMELHLIHYSYGVNSTEKGDLSSESTVSRIRTEHFPLTLESARPSHTSQYLCASSPSEGQFFGPGTRLTVL.

The CDR3 DNA reads TGTGCCTGGACTCAGACTAGTCTAGATACGCAGTATTTT. It encodes CAWTQTSLDTQYF. V usage is TRBV30 and J usage is TRBJ2-3, with a possible D match to TRBD2 (6 bases). The CDR3 extends over 13 amino acids. Trimming pared 4 bases from V and 5 bases from J, leaving 13 bases between. Germline V gene sequence: CDR1 GTSNPN, CDR2 SVGIG (reference sequence).

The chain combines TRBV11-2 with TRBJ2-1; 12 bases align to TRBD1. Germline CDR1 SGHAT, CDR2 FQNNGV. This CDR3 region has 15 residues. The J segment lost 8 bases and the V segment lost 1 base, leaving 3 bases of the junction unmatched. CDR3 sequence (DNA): TGTGCCAGCAGCTTAGCAGGGACAGGGGGCCATGAGCAGTTCTTC. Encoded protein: CASSLAGTGGHEQFF.

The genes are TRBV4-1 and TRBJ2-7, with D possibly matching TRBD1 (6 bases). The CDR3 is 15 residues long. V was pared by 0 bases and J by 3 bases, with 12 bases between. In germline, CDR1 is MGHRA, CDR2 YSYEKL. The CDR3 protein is CASSQENRAYYEQYF. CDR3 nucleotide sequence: TGCGCCAGCAGCCAAGAAAACAGGGCTTACTACGAGCAGTACTTC.

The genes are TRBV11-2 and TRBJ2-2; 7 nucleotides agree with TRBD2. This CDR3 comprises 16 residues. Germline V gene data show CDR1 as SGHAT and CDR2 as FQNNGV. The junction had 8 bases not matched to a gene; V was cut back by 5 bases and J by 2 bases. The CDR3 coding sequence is TGTGCCAGCAGCCCGACTAGCCGAACAAACACCGGGGAGCTGTTTTTT. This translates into CASSPTSRTNTGELFF.

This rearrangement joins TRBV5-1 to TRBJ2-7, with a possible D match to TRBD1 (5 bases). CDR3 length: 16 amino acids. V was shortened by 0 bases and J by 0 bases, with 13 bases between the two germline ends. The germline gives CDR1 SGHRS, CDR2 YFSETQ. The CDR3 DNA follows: TGCGCCAGCAGCTTGGGGGCAGGGTCCCGCTCCTACGAGCAGTACTTC. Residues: CASSLGAGSRSYEQYF.

CDR3 amino acids: CATSTDRILYNEQFF. CDR3 DNA: TGTGCCACCAGCACAGACAGAATCCTCTACAATGAGCAGTTCTTC. This chain links TRBV15 with TRBJ2-1; a possible D gene is TRBD1 (5 bases). V lost 4 bases to trimming and J lost 3 bases, with 13 bases between them. CDR1 is LNHNV, CDR2 YYDKDF, per germline (reference sequence). The CDR3 totals 15 residues.